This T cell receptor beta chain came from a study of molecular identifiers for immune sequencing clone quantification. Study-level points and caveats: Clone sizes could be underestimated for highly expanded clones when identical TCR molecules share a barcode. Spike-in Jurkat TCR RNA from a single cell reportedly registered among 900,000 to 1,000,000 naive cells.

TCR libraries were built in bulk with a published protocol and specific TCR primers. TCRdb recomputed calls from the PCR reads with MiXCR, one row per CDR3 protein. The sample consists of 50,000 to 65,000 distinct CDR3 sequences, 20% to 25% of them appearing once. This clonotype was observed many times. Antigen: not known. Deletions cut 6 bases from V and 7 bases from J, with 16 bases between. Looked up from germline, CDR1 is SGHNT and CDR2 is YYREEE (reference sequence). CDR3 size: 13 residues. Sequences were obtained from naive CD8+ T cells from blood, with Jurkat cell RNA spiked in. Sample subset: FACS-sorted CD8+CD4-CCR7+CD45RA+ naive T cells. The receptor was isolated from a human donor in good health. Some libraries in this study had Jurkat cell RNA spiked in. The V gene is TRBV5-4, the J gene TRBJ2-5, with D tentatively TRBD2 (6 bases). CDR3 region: CASTDGGVVTQYF. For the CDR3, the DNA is TGTGCCAGCACGGATGGCGGGGTGGTGACCCAGTACTTC.